The 15 T cell receptor beta chains presented below share a single source sample, sequenced in a study of blood T cell repertoires in COVID-19. Here immunoSEQ multiplex PCR was the method, and the copy in TCRdb shows in-frame clones only, minus some. The sample consists of around 270,000 clones, approximately 85% of them appearing once. Sequencing was carried out using PBMCs or T cells enriched from blood (not recorded which). The receptor source for this set is a woman aged 25 to 39 who had recovered from COVID-19.

The chain uses TRBV5-4 and TRBJ2-7, with D possibly being TRBD1 (8 bases). The CDR3 covers 14 residues. V lost 7 bases and J lost 2, with 16 bases in between. CDR1 and CDR2 (germline): SGHNT, YYREEE (reference sequence). In DNA form, the CDR3 reads TGTGCCAGCGAGGACAGGGAGGGTCCCTACGAGCAGTACTTC. Protein sequence: CASEDREGPYEQYF.

This chain uses TRBV21-1 with TRBJ2-1; the table's TRBD1 call for D was not verified on the DNA. TRBV21-1 is recorded as a pseudogene. The CDR3 contains 19 residues. The CDR3 is CASSTIQGATPWTTNEQFF. The CDR3, as DNA: TGTGCCAGCAGCACTATACAGGGGGCGACCCCATGGACAACTAATGAGCAGTTCTTC.

The chain has TRBV27 and TRBJ2-7, with D perhaps matching TRBD1 (5 bases). The germline V gene has CDR1 MNHEY and CDR2 SMNVEV (reference sequence). This CDR3 has 16 amino acids. Trimming took 4 bases from V and 0 from J, leaving 16 bases between them. The CDR3 sequence is CASSCPRVRCSYEQYF. The CDR3 DNA is TGTGCCAGCAGTTGCCCCAGGGTGCGGTGCTCCTACGAGCAGTACTTC.

The J gene is TRBJ1-2, the V gene TRBV7-9, with D uncertain. Germline lookup yields CDR1 SEHNR and CDR2 FQNEAQ (reference sequence). The CDR3 runs 15 residues. Trimming cost V 1 base and J 5 bases, with 14 bases left between them. The CDR3 nucleotides read TGTGCCAGCAGCTTAGAGAGAGGGCGCCCTTATGGCTACACCTTC. This codes for CASSLERGRPYGYTF.

The chain employs TRBV5-1 and TRBJ1-1; TRBD1 aligns across 7 bases. The CDR3 length is 16 residues. The V segment lost 4 bases and the J segment 5 bases; nucleotides outside the gene matches: 14. Germline CDR1 is SGHRS and CDR2 is YFSETQ. CDR3 loop: CASSESRGQVTTEAFF. The CDR3, as DNA: TGCGCCAGCAGCGAGAGTAGAGGACAGGTCACGACTGAAGCTTTCTTT.

V gene TRBV5-6 combines with J gene TRBJ1-2, with TRBD1 identical over 9 bases. Germline V gene sequence: CDR1 SGHDT, CDR2 YYEEEE. The junction had 8 bases not matched to a gene; V was cut back by 4 bases and J by 7 bases. This CDR3 has 14 residues. Here the CDR3 reads CASSRFTGGGGYTF. The CDR3 DNA sequence: TGTGCCAGCAGCCGATTCACAGGGGGCGGTGGCTACACCTTC.

This rearrangement joins TRBV4-1 to TRBJ1-1; D unclear. The CDR3 runs 14 residues. CDR1 is MGHRA, CDR2 YSYEKL, per germline. Trimming shortened V by 2 bases and J by 4 bases, and 11 bases separated the two germline ends. In DNA form, the CDR3 reads TGCGCCAGCAGCCAATATGATAGCGGCACTGAAGCTTTCTTT. Amino acids: CASSQYDSGTEAFF.

This chain connects TRBV11-2 to TRBJ2-2; 10 nucleotides line up with TRBD1. The CDR3 runs 17 residues. Trimming at V came to 1 base and at J to 4 bases, leaving 6 bases not matched to a gene. Germline assignment: CDR1 SGHAT and CDR2 FQNNGV. CDR3 coding DNA: TGTGCCAGCAGCTTAGTCCCGGGGACAGGGGCCACCGGGGAGCTGTTTTTT. Its protein is CASSLVPGTGATGELFF.

CDR3 nucleotides: TGTGCCAGCAGCTTGCTACAGGGGGGGATCAATGAGCAGTTCTTC. Amino acids: CASSLLQGGINEQFF. This rearrangement joins TRBV5-4 to TRBJ2-1, with a tentative D call TRBD1 (8 bases). The germline CDR1 and CDR2 sequences are SGHNT and YYREEE (reference sequence). Trimming removed 1 base from V and 6 bases from J, with 14 bases in between. CDR3 length: 15 residues.

This clone occurred a few times. The chain carries TRBV27 and TRBJ2-7, with TRBD1 matching 8 bases. Germline trimming cut 3 bases from V and 2 bases from J; bases unmatched to any gene: 6. Per the germline V gene, CDR1 is MNHEY and CDR2 is SMNVEV (reference sequence). The CDR3 is 15 amino acids. In DNA form, the CDR3 reads TGTGCCAGCAGTTTCAGGGGGCGGTCCCCCTACGAGCAGTACTTC. Residues: CASSFRGRSPYEQYF.

The CDR3 region is CASSYPISLAYEQYF. The CDR3 DNA reads TGTGCCAGCAGTTACCCTATTTCATTAGCCTACGAGCAGTACTTC. This chain connects TRBV6-2 or TRBV6-3 to TRBJ2-7; no clear D. CDR3 length: 15 amino acids. Germline V gene lookup returns CDR1 MNHEY and CDR2 SVGEGT. Trimming pared 2 bases from V and 2 bases from J, leaving 13 bases between.

There are a few counts of this clone. The chain has TRBV24-1 and TRBJ2-7, with a weak D call TRBD1 (6 bases). CDR1 is KGHDR and CDR2 is SFDVKD in the germline V gene. V lost 0 bases, J lost 5 bases, and 10 bases lay in between. The CDR3 has 14 amino acids. In DNA, the CDR3 is TGTGCCACCAGTGATTTGGGACAGCCAAACGAGCAGTACTTC. The encoded protein is CATSDLGQPNEQYF.

This clone was observed once. This sequence joins TRBV19 and TRBJ1-2, with D possibly being TRBD1 (6 bases). Germline values: CDR1 LNHDA, CDR2 SQIVND (reference sequence). The CDR3 is 14 amino acids. V lost 9 bases to trimming and J lost 6 bases, with 20 bases between them. The DNA of the CDR3 is TGTGCCAGCCGGGCCCAGGGGTTTAAGGATGGCTACACCTTC. This gives the protein CASRAQGFKDGYTF.

This clone appeared many times. The chain is built from TRBV6-2 or TRBV6-3 and TRBJ2-7; 11 bases fit TRBD1. CDR1 and CDR2 (germline): MNHEY, SVGEGT. With 0 bases clipped from V and 3 bases from J, the junction kept 1 base outside the gene matches. CDR3 length: 15 residues. This CDR3 reads CASSYSGTGGYEQYF. The CDR3 bases are TGTGCCAGCAGTTACTCCGGGACAGGGGGCTACGAGCAGTACTTC.

The sample holds a few counts of this clone. V gene TRBV7-8 combines with J gene TRBJ2-7; D call uncertain. The CDR3 is 12 residues long. With 5 bases removed from V and 4 bases from J, the gap between germline ends came to 9 bases. Germline loops: CDR1 SGHVS, CDR2 FQNEAQ. Here the CDR3 DNA reads TGTGCCAGCAGCCCTGACATATACGAGCAGTACTTC. Its translation: CASSPDIYEQYF.